One TCR beta chain is described in this entry. Its cognate antigen is unknown. Time point of the sample: pre-sensitization, week 0. Treatment in this sample: therapeutic diphenylcyclopropenone sensitization with weekly scalp DPC. Investigators collected blood before applying each patch test. This sample was taken from a study of human T cells and chemical hapten exposure. The overall study: Per-sample TCR yields varied mainly from small pooled library volume differences. General study findings and limits: Donors in the study had alopecia, meaning their immune response may differ from healthy people's.

The CDR3 covers 13 residues. The V end was cut by 6 bases, the J end by 3 bases, with 8 bases between. Germline CDR1 SNHLY, CDR2 FYNNEI. Unique molecular identifiers were affixed to discrete cDNA molecules within the library. MiXCR, applied by TCRdb to the RACE reads, yields one record per CDR3 protein. This sample has 300,000 to 450,000 distinct CDR3 sequences, with roughly 4.6% found just once. The sequenced sample was whole blood, obtained in connection with sensitization to the hapten diphenylcyclopropenone (DPC). The sequence derives from a woman in her forties or fifties with alopecia areata. Some clones in this sample may be carry-over from other donors' samples. The chain is built from TRBV2 and TRBJ2-2; D could derive from TRBD1 or TRBD2 (5 bases each). In DNA, the CDR3 is TGTGCCAGCAGGGGGGATTACACCGGGGAGCTGTTTTTT. Amino acid sequence: CASRGDYTGELFF.